This T cell receptor (beta chain) was recorded in a study of shared clonotypes between healthy human individuals. Study details: The study used three CD4 naive, three CD4 memory, two CD8 naive and one CD8 memory plate per donor.

Findings and limits, study-wide: Generally, estimated richness proved larger in naive subsets than it did in memory subsets.

Naive CD8 cells lacked CD45RO and underwent positive selection for CCR7, leaving out terminally differentiated effector memory CD45RA+ cells. About this clone: Its antigen is still unknown.

The authors ran the assay at deep level. Per the study methods: There were no quality scores in the junction-only immunoSEQ sequences, so filtering differed. Method: immunoSEQ multiplex PCR; TCRdb's copy keeps in-frame clones and lacks some. The V and J calls and the clone size are those of that table, but D and trimming were determined from the DNA. The data contain some 2 million clones, roughly 95% of them singletons. This receptor was obtained from a man aged 18 to 29 in good health. Source material: naive CD8+ T cells sorted from blood.

This CDR3 reads CAWSVRLGGGPYEQYF. In nucleotides, the CDR3 is TGTGCCTGGAGTGTACGATTAGGTGGCGGACCCTACGAGCAGTACTTC. The chain uses TRBV30 and TRBJ2-7; D not certain. The CDR3 has 16 residues. Trimming removed 0 bases at V and 2 bases at J, with 17 bases between. The V gene's germline CDR1 is GTSNPN and CDR2 SVGIG (reference sequence).